This T cell receptor beta chain is from a study of OX40 agonist ivuxolimab in advanced cancers. In the study overall: Patients treated during dose escalation were battling hepatocellular carcinoma, melanoma, renal cell or head and neck cancer. Overall study results and limits: More expanded clones were found, on average, in CD8+ than in CD4+ T cells.

Details on this clone: The antigen remains unidentified.

In germline, CDR1 is LNHDA, CDR2 SQIVND (reference sequence). V dropped 7 bases and J dropped 1 base, with 13 bases sitting between them. This CDR3 has 15 amino acids. Libraries were prepared by immunoSEQ multiplex PCR; TCRdb keeps only in-frame clonotypes and omits some of them. The table shows 65,000 to 70,000 clones, with 91% occurring only once. This chain joins TRBV19 and TRBJ2-2, with D unclear. The specimen comprised CD4+ or CD8+ T cells sorted from blood, sampled in a trial of the OX40 agonist ivuxolimab. The sequence came from an adult with an advanced solid tumor such as melanoma, head and neck, liver or kidney cancer. The CDR3 nucleotides are TGTGCCAGTACCCGACAACAAATGAACACCGGGGAGCTGTTTTTT. Encoded protein: CASTRQQMNTGELFF.